Listed below are T cell receptor beta chains from one sample, sequenced in a study of blood T cell repertoires in COVID-19. Produced via immunoSEQ multiplex PCR; TCRdb's table is partial and in-frame only. The data contain approximately 330,000 clones, 70% to 90% of them seen just once; the ten biggest clones take up about 4.2%. Sequenced input: PBMCs or T cells enriched from blood (not recorded which). These receptors all stem from a woman aged 40 to 50 with acute COVID-19. The CDR3 runs from the conserved cysteine through the conserved F or W. The size entry is marked missing in some rows and otherwise reads once, few, many or a size class.

cdr3_length,clone_size,v_call,cdr3_aa
16,.,TRBV5-1,CASSLGTSGLTDTQYF
14,.,TRBV7-2,CASTPLGSRDEQYF
18,.,TRBV5-4,CASSLGGQGALVNEKLFF
13,.,TRBV5-1,CASSPGIQYEQYF
20,.,TRBV4-1,CASSQDKVRQASSGANVLTF
13,.,TRBV6-5,CASSPGTGYEQYF
17,.,TRBV7-9,CASSLGYGTGANTEAFF
14,.,TRBV9,CASSVAGGSDTQYF
14,.,TRBV4-2,CASSPQGFGYGYTF
12,.,TRBV2,CASIQGARGYTF
15,.,TRBV18,CASSPTGGNKNIQYF
13,.,TRBV7-6,CASSQTATGGYTF
13,.,TRBV20-1,CSASVGQGNTIYF
13,.,TRBV10-3,CAISAQGTGELFF
14,.,TRBV10-3,CAISVAGPGGEQYF
15,.,TRBV5-4,CASSPPGVAGYGYTF
14,.,TRBV28,CASSYQGTNYGYTF
13,.,TRBV7-8,CASSLGGGYGYTF
15,once,TRBV18,CASSPDRGMNYGYTF
14,.,TRBV2,CASSESGQYNEQFF
17,.,TRBV24-1,CATSDLGTPAGTGELFF
15,.,TRBV6-5,CASSYPGQPNEKLFF
16,.,TRBV7-9,CASSPTGGIWDEKLFF
15,.,TRBV6-5,CASSQGQASNQPQHF
15,.,TRBV27,CASSLGLGTYNEQFF
13,.,TRBV25-1,CASSEVHGDTQYF
17,.,TRBV5-3,CANTRVGAGAGTGELFF
14,.,TRBV3-1/TRBV3-2,CASSRQGAGNTIYF
13,once,TRBV27,CASSLNRQETQYF
17,.,TRBV7-2,CASSLRLAGDFYNEQFF
14,.,TRBV7-2,CASSEGTGNDGYTF
20,.,TRBV12-5,CASGLLLRPGTDFMNTEAFF
14,.,TRBV7-2,CASSSRTENYGYTF
15,.,TRBV5-1,CASRYGQGMNTEAFF
15,.,TRBV5-8,CASRLRDRDNSPLHF
13,.,TRBV10-3,CATRTSGTDTQYF
14,.,TRBV18,CASRQGATNEKLFF
14,.,TRBV5-6,CASSRNILTGELFF
14,.,TRBV4-3,CASGQHGSGNTIYF
13,.,TRBV7-6,CASSLTSGDIQYF
15,.,TRBV11-2,CASSSKRGTTDTQYF
16,.,TRBV11-3,CASSLDGTGVYNEQFF
17,few,TRBV6-2/TRBV6-3,CASSYPRGRNLDTEAFF
14,.,TRBV9,CASGLATSTDTQYF
12,.,TRBV11-2,CASSLDRTGEFF
15,few,TRBV7-9,CASSLGGSSAYEQYF
14,.,TRBV6-2/TRBV6-3,CASSRTGLSYEQYF
13,.,TRBV6-2/TRBV6-3,CASSTRDNTEAFF